This section outlines one T cell receptor (beta chain) sequence together with its context. Antigen specificity is unknown. This record belongs to a study of CD8 T cells in ankylosing spondylitis. Molecular-barcoded quantitative 5'-RACE produced these TCR beta libraries. TCRdb ran MiXCR on the 5' RACE reads and lists one entry per CDR3 protein. The table shows under 170,000 distinct CDR3 sequences, with about 42% occurring only once. Study-level results: Within peripheral blood, clones linked to disease were CD8+ and relatively rare. Significant enrichment of disease-linked clones was reported in matched ankylosing spondylitis synovial fluid.

This receptor was taken from a male donor with ankylosing spondylitis. The sequenced sample was synovial fluid, either unsorted or a sorted T cell fraction (not recorded which).

The CDR3 region has the DNA TGCGCCAGCAGCCCGGAGGCCGAACTAGCAAACTACAATGAGCAGTTCTTC. It specifies CASSPEAELANYNEQFF. The V call is TRBV5-1, the J call TRBJ2-1, with a tentative D call TRBD2 (6 bases). The CDR3 spans 17 residues. The V and J ends lost 4 bases and 3 bases respectively, with 20 bases between them. Germline lookup yields CDR1 SGHRS and CDR2 YFSETQ.